Listed here are 20 T cell receptor beta chains from one sample, sequenced in a study of tumor-infiltrating lymphocytes in primary liver carcinoma (TCRdb year 2017). Total RNA and DNA were co-extracted from about 19-30 mg of bulk tissue with the AllPrep DNA/RNA mini kit, without cell sorting. Sequencing was performed on an Illumina HiSeq 2500. Using a constant-region primer and ProtoScript II reverse transcriptase, TCRbeta-specific cDNA was reverse-transcribed from approximately 0.5 ug total RNA. TCRbeta libraries were built with three nested multiplex PCR rounds, a slightly modified ARM-PCR procedure. Each of the first two PCR rounds ran for around 10 cycles using multiplex TRBV1-TRBV30 forward primers together with a Cbeta reverse primer. TCRdb trimmed public reads at Q25 via fastp, called clones via MiXCR and kept in-frame beta chains. Here each entry gathers all rows of one CDR3 protein and keeps the most common genes and DNA. Across this sample there are about 110,000 distinct CDR3 sequences, with roughly three fifths seen only once. Around 9% of the sample lies in the top ten.

Sequenced material: liver tumor tissue from sampling region 1. According to the study, the label for this sample's cell subset or site signals: tumor region T1, superior pole. The receptors shown here come from a woman aged 60 to 75 with primary liver carcinoma and hepatitis B virus infection.

In the case of this clonotype: At one end the junction does not follow the germline gene, possibly because of a read error. V gene TRBV28 combines with J gene TRBJ2-1; D is undetermined. Per the germline V gene, CDR1 is MDHEN and CDR2 is SYDVKM. The CDR3 length is 12 residues. CDR3 residues: CASTTSLNKQFF. CDR3 bases: TGTGCCAGCACCACCTCCCTCAATAAGCAGTTCTTC.

This clonotype was observed a few times. Just one base apart from a much larger clone, this may be a read error. The chain joins TRBV6-5 to TRBJ2-7; D is ambiguous. Per the germline V gene, CDR1 is MNHEY and CDR2 is SVGAGI. This CDR3 comprises 14 residues. The CDR3 bases are TGTGCCAGCAGAGAACCGGGCAGTACCTACGAGCATTACTTC. Translation: CASREPGSTYEHYF.

The table lists this clonotype with a count of one. The junction shows a germline mismatch at one end, possibly a read error. V gene TRBV11-2 combines with J gene TRBJ2-7; D is ambiguous. Germline CDR1 is SGHAT and CDR2 is FQNNGV. This CDR3 has 16 residues. The CDR3 here is CASSLGLVQTSYEQHF. The CDR3 nucleotides are TGTGCTAGCAGCTTAGGGCTAGTTCAAACCTCCTACGAGCAGCACTTC.

The rearrangement uses TRBV4-1 and TRBJ2-7; no clear D gene. The V gene's germline CDR1 is MGHRA and CDR2 YSYEKL. V lost 1 base, J lost 0 bases, and 7 bases lay in between. The CDR3 runs to 14 residues. CDR3 amino acids: CASSQVWPSYEQYF. Written as DNA, the CDR3 is TGCGCCAGCAGCCAAGTTTGGCCCTCCTACGAGCAGTACTTC.

This clonotype was picked up many times. This chain links TRBV4-2 with TRBJ2-7; D unclear. V lost 0 bases to trimming and J lost 0 bases, with 9 bases between them. The germline gives CDR1 LGHNA, CDR2 YNFKEQ. The CDR3 is made up of 15 amino acids. CDR3: CASSQDLGTSYEQYF. The CDR3 region has the DNA TGTGCCAGCAGCCAAGATCTTGGCACCTCCTACGAGCAGTACTTC.

This clonotype was counted a few times. The V and J genes are TRBV5-1 and TRBJ2-5, with D possibly being TRBD1 (5 bases). The germline CDR1 and CDR2 sequences are SGHRS and YFSETQ. This CDR3 is 11 amino acids long. V was clipped by 7 bases and J by 5 bases, with 9 bases between them. CDR3 loop: CASGAAETQYF. CDR3 nucleotides: TGCGCCAGCGGGGCGGCGGAGACCCAGTACTTC.

This clonotype was recorded many times. The J gene is TRBJ2-2, the V gene TRBV28, with D possibly TRBD1 on 6 matching bases. Trimming removed 7 bases at V and 3 bases at J, with 12 bases between. This CDR3 spans 14 amino acids. Per germline, CDR1 MDHEN and CDR2 SYDVKM. CDR3 coding DNA: TGTGCCAGCAAGGGGGAGCTATACACCGGGGAGCTGTTTTTT. It codes for CASKGELYTGELFF.

As for this clonotype: The junction does not match germline at one end; this may be a read error. The chain joins TRBV28 to TRBJ2-3; 7 positions match TRBD2. Germline V gene sequence: CDR1 MDHEN, CDR2 SYDVKM. CDR3 size: 15 residues. This chain's CDR3 is CASSLLAERRDTQYF. CDR3 nucleotide sequence: TGTGCCAGCAGTTTACTAGCGGAGCGTCGAGATACACAGTATTTT.

About this clonotype itself: The junction departs from germline at one end; a sequencing error may be responsible. V is TRBV11-2 and J is TRBJ2-5; possibly TRBD1 for D (8 bases). In germline, CDR1 is SGHAT, CDR2 FQNNGV. This CDR3 has 15 amino acids. CDR3 nucleotide sequence: TGCGCCAGCAGTCGGACAGGGAGGGACCGAGAGACCCAATACTTC. Protein product: CASSRTGRDRETQYF.

In the case of this clonotype: A much larger clone differs by one base, so this may be a read error. The chain recombines TRBV6-2 or TRBV6-3 with TRBJ2-3, with 8 bases fitting TRBD2. Germline assignment: CDR1 MNHEY and CDR2 SVGEGT. This CDR3 comprises 16 residues. The CDR3 loop reads CANSYSLAAPTDTQYF. Here the CDR3 DNA reads TGTGCCAACAGTTACTCACTAGCGGCGCCCACAGATACGCAGTATTTT.

The chain has TRBV6-6 and TRBJ2-7, with 7 bases that match TRBD2. CDR1 MNHNY and CDR2 SVGAGI come from the germline V gene (reference sequence). After removal of 2 bases from V and 6 bases from J, the junction contained 16 bases not matched to a gene. There are 17 residues in the CDR3. DNA for the CDR3: TGTGCCAGCAGTTACCCCCGCCGCGCTGCGGGAGTTTGCGAGCAGTACTTC. It yields the protein CASSYPRRAAGVCEQYF.

This clonotype appeared a few times. The CDR3 sequence: CASKKGTGYNEQFF. As DNA, the CDR3 is TGCGCCAGCAAGAAGGGGACTGGTTACAATGAGCAGTTCTTC. The rearrangement links TRBV5-1 to TRBJ2-1, with D maybe TRBD2 (6 bases). The V gene lost 6 bases and the J gene lost 4 bases, with 14 bases spanning the gap. The V gene's germline CDR1 is SGHRS and CDR2 YFSETQ. The CDR3 consists of 14 residues. The entire variable domain, with the rest obtained from reference TRBV5-1 and TRBJ2-1, is as follows: KAGVTQTPRYLIKTRGQQVTLSCSPISGHRSVSWYQQTPGQGLQFLFEYFSETQRNKGNFPGRFSGRQFSNSRSEMNVSTLELGDSALYLCASKKGTGYNEQFFGPGTRLTVL.

With respect to this clonotype: With a much larger clone just one base away, this may be a read error. This chain connects TRBV6-6 to TRBJ1-1, with D hard to call. This CDR3 has 11 amino acids. CDR1 MNHNY and CDR2 SVGAGI come from the germline V gene (reference sequence). CDR3 DNA sequence: TGTACCAGCAAACGGGACACTGAAGCTTTCTTT. It yields the protein CTSKRDTEAFF.

This clonotype was recorded at least ten times. The chain uses TRBV5-1 and TRBJ2-7, with a tentative D call TRBD1 (6 bases). The CDR3 length is 15 residues. V lost 0 bases to trimming and J lost 0 bases, with 10 bases between them. The germline V gene encodes CDR1 SGHRS and CDR2 YFSETQ. The CDR3: CASSLDRVYSYEQYF. The CDR3 DNA is TGCGCCAGCAGCTTGGACAGGGTATACTCCTACGAGCAGTACTTC.

For this clonotype: This clone may be a read error of a much larger clone one base away. V gene TRBV12-3 or TRBV12-4 combines with J gene TRBJ1-2; TRBD1 is a possible D gene (5 bases). The CDR3 is 13 residues long. Between the trimmed V and J ends, which lost 5 bases and 7 bases, there was a span of 14 bases. CDR3 coding DNA: TGTGCCAGCAGTCCCCGGGGGGACTCTGGCTACACCTTC. This encodes CASSPRGDSGYTF.

The chain carries TRBV6-6 and TRBJ1-5, with a possible D match to TRBD1 (5 bases). CDR1 and CDR2 (germline): MNHNY, SVGAGI (reference sequence). V lost 0 bases to trimming and J lost 3 bases, with 18 bases between them. The CDR3 covers 18 residues. CDR3 sequence (DNA): TGTGCCAGCAGTTACTCGCTGGAACTTGGGGGGATCAATCAGCCCCAGCATTTT. Amino acid sequence: CASSYSLELGGINQPQHF.

This chain uses TRBV6-2 or TRBV6-3 with TRBJ2-5; D is unclear. This CDR3 is 14 amino acids long. The germline CDR1 and CDR2 sequences are MNHEY and SVGEGT. V shed 3 bases and J shed 4 bases, with 12 bases lying between them. DNA for the CDR3: TGTGCCAGCAGTTATGCCACCCCCCTAGAGACCCAGTACTTC. Translated: CASSYATPLETQYF.

The CDR3 loop is CAICSFSFTDTQYF. DNA of the CDR3: TGTGCCATCTGTTCGTTCTCCTTCACTGATACGCAGTATTTT. V and J are TRBV11-2 and TRBJ2-3; D gene ambiguous. This CDR3 is built from 14 residues. Germline assignment: CDR1 SGHAT and CDR2 FQNNGV. Trimming removed 10 bases at V and 6 bases at J, with 20 bases between.

Regarding this clonotype: This sequence may be a read error, since a much larger clone differs from it by one base. The chain recombines TRBV29-1 with TRBJ2-1, with 9 bases identical to TRBD2. Per germline, CDR1 SQVTM and CDR2 ANQGSEA. V shed 6 bases and J 4 bases; nucleotides not matched to a gene: 10. The CDR3 has 15 amino acids. The CDR3 sequence: CSVGGETSGYNEQFF. CDR3 DNA sequence: TGCAGCGTGGGGGGGGAGACTAGCGGATACAATGAGCAGTTCTTC.

V and J are TRBV4-1 and TRBJ2-1, with D uncertain. With 11 bases removed from V and 7 bases from J, the gap between germline ends came to 15 bases. Germline V lookup: CDR1 MGHRA, CDR2 YSYEKL. The CDR3 has 12 amino acids. CDR3 sequence reads: CACSQVGNEQFF. CDR3 nucleotide sequence: TGCGCCTGTAGCCAAGTTGGGAATGAGCAGTTCTTC.